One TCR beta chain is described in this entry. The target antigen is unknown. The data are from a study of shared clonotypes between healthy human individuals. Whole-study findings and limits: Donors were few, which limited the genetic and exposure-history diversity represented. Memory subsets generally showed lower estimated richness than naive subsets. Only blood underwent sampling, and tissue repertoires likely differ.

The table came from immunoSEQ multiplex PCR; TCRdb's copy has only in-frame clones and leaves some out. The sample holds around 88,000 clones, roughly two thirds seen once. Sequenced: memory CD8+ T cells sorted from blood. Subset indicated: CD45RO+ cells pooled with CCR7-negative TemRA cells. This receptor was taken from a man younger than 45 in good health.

The CDR3 reads CASSLNMAGVREQYF. Here the CDR3 DNA reads TGCGCCAGCAGCCTGAACATGGCGGGAGTCCGCGAGCAGTACTTC. The chain carries TRBV4-1 and TRBJ2-7; 7 nucleotides align to TRBD2. V dropped 4 bases and J dropped 6; count of bases not matched to a gene: 12. This CDR3 contains 15 residues. Germline V lookup: CDR1 MGHRA, CDR2 YSYEKL.